This T cell receptor beta chain was recovered during a study of blood T cell repertoires in COVID-19. Study background: The study drew acute and convalescent COVID-19 samples from the United States, Italy and Spain. T cells, B-cell-depleted T cells, or PBMCs provided the cDNA or gDNA that served as material.

V was pared by 2 bases and J by 0 bases, with 14 bases between. Per germline, CDR1 SGDLS and CDR2 YYNGEE. The CDR3 runs to 16 residues. Under the authors' procedure: Estimated nucleated cell counts came from reference gene primer amplification. TCRdb's table, derived via immunoSEQ multiplex PCR, lists solely in-frame clones and lacks some. V and J calls and clone size are those listed in that table; D and trimming were worked out from the DNA. Of under 150,000 clones in the sample, about 76% were seen once. The material sequenced was peripheral blood. The chain has TRBV9 and TRBJ1-2; D uncertain. The receptor was derived from a man older than 75 with acute or convalescent COVID-19. CDR3 nucleotides: TGTGCCAGCAGCGTTAGTCTATCTCAAGCTAACTATGGCTACACCTTC. This gives the protein CASSVSLSQANYGYTF.